There are a few counts of the clone carrying this T cell receptor (beta chain). As yet, its antigen is unknown. This record belongs to a study of OX40 agonist ivuxolimab in advanced cancers. Study information: Previous treatment with anti-PD-1, anti-PD-L1 or anti-CTLA-4 therapy was allowed; 40% had received some.

This CDR3 spans 16 amino acids. The V segment lost 3 bases and the J segment 0 bases; nucleotides outside the gene matches: 6. The germline V gene encodes CDR1 MNHNS and CDR2 SASEGT. Method: immunoSEQ multiplex PCR; TCRdb's copy keeps in-frame clones and lacks some. The data contain more than 50,000 clones, 70% to 90% of them singletons. Overall study findings and caveats: Antigen targets of the expanded peripheral T cells went undetermined. Among the lowest levels of clonal expansion were found in partial responders at 0.1-3.0 mg/kg.

The sequence was collected from an adult with an advanced solid tumor such as melanoma, head and neck, liver or kidney cancer. The source was CD4+ or CD8+ T cells sorted from blood, collected in a trial of the OX40 agonist ivuxolimab. The V call is TRBV6-1, the J call TRBJ2-7; TRBD1 matches at 9 bases. CDR3 residues: CASSDPQGASSYEQYF. In DNA form, the CDR3 reads TGTGCCAGCAGTGACCCACAGGGGGCGAGCTCCTACGAGCAGTACTTC.